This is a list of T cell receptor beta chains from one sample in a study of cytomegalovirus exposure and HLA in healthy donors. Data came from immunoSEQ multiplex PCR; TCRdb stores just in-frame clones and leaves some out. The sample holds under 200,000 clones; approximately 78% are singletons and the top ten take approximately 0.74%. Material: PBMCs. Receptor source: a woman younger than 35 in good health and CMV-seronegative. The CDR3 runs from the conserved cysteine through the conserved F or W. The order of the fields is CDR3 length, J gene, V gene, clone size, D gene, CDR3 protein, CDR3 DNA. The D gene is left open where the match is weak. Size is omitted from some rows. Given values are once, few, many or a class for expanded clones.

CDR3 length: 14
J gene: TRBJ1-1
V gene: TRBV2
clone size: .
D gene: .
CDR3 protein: CASRPRFLGTEAFF
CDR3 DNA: TGTGCCAGCAGGCCGCGGTTCCTCGGCACTGAAGCTTTCTTT

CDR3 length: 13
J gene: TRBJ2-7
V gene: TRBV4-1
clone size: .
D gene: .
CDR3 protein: CASSLLQGDEQYF
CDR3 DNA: TGCGCCAGCAGCCTACTACAGGGAGATGAGCAGTACTTC

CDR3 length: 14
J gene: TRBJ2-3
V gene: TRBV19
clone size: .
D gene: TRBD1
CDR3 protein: CASSRTGSTDTQYF
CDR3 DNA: TGTGCCAGTAGTAGGACAGGGAGCACAGATACGCAGTATTTT

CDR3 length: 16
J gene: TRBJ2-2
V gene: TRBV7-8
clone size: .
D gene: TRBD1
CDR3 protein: CASSSPGQGNTGELFF
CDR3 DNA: TGTGCCAGCAGCTCGCCGGGACAGGGGAACACCGGGGAGCTGTTTTTT

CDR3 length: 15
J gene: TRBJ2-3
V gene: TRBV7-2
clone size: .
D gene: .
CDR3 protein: CASSWSGPGSDTQYF
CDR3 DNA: TGTGCCAGCAGCTGGAGCGGGCCCGGTAGTGATACGCAGTATTTT

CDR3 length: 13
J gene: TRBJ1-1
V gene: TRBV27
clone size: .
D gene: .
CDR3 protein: CASAPTLNTEAFF
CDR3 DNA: TGTGCCAGCGCACCGACACTGAACACTGAAGCTTTCTTT

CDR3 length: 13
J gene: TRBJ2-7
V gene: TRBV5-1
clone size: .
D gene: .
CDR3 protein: CASSLGQNYEQYF
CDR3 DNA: TGCGCCAGCAGCCTAGGACAGAACTACGAGCAGTACTTC

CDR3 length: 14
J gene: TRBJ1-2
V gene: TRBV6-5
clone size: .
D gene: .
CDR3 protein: CASSYGRVSYGYTF
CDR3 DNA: TGTGCCAGCAGTTACGGTCGGGTCAGCTATGGCTACACCTTC

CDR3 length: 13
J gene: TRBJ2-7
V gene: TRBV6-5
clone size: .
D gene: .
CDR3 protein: CASTYQLSYEQYF
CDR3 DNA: TGTGCCAGCACGTATCAGTTATCCTACGAGCAGTACTTC

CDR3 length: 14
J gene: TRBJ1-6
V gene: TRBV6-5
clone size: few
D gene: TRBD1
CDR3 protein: CASSPRDRNSPLHF
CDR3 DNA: TGTGCCAGCAGTCCCCGGGACAGAAATTCACCCCTCCACTTT

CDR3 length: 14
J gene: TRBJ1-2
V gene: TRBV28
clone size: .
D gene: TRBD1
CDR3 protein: CASSSSPGGYGYTF
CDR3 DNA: TGTGCCAGCAGTTCAAGTCCAGGGGGCTATGGCTACACCTTC

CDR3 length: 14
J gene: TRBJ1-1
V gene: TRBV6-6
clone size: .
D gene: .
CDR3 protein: CASSLQSGRSEAFF
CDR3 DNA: TGTGCCAGCAGCTTGCAATCGGGGAGGTCTGAAGCTTTCTTT

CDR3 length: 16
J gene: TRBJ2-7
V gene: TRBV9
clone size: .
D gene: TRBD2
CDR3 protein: CASSAGLAGASYEQYF
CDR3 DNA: TGTGCCAGCAGCGCGGGACTAGCGGGAGCCTCGTACGAGCAGTACTTC

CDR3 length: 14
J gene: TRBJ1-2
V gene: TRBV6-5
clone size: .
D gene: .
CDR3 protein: CASSSETGGGGYTF
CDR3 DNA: TGTGCCAGCAGTTCCGAGACAGGTGGGGGAGGCTACACCTTC

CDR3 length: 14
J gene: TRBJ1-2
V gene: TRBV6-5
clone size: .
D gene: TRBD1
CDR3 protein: CASSRGQGNYGYTF
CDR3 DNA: TGTGCCAGCAGCCGAGGACAGGGCAACTATGGCTACACCTTC

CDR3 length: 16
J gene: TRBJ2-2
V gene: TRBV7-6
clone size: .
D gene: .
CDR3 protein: CASSGRGGPNTGELFF
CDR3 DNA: TGTGCCAGCAGCGGGAGAGGGGGACCGAACACCGGGGAGCTGTTTTTT

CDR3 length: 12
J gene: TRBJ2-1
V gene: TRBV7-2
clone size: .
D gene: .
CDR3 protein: CASSLGRNEQFF
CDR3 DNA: TGTGCCAGCAGCTTGGGGCGCAATGAGCAGTTCTTC

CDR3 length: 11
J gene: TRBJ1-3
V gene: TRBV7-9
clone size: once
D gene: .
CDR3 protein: CSSSFAYTIYF
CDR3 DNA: TGTTCCAGCAGCTTTGCGTACACCATATATTTT

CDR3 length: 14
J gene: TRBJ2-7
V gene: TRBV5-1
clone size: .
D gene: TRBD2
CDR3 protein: CASSFISGSYEQYF
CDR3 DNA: TGCGCCAGCAGCTTTATTAGCGGGAGCTACGAGCAGTACTTC

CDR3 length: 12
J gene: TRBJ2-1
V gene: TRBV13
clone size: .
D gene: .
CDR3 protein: CASSYGLLEQFF
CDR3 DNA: TGTGCCAGCAGCTACGGACTCTTGGAGCAGTTCTTC

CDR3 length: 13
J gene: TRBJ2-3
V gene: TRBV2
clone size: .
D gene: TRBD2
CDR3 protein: CASSGLRRDTQYF
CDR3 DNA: TGTGCCAGCTCGGGACTACGCCGAGATACGCAGTATTTT

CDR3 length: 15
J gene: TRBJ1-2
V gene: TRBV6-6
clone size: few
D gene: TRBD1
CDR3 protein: CASSYLGDRGDGYTF
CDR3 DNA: TGTGCCAGCAGTTATTTAGGGGACAGGGGTGATGGCTACACCTTC

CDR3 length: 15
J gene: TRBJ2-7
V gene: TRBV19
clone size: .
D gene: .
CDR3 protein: CASSIVSRDGYEQYF
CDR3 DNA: TGTGCCAGTAGTATAGTTTCCAGGGATGGATACGAGCAGTACTTC

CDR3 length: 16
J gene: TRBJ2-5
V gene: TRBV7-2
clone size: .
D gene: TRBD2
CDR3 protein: CASSAYRLAVQETQYF
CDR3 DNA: TGTGCCAGCAGCGCCTACCGACTAGCGGTCCAAGAGACCCAGTACTTC

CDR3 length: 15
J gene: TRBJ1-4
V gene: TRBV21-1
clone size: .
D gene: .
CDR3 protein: CASSSFGGVREKLFF
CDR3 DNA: TGTGCCAGCAGCTCCTTCGGAGGGGTCCGAGAAAAACTGTTTTTT

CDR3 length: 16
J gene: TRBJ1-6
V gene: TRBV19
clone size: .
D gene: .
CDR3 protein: CASSIEGGPVDSPLHF
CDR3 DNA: TGTGCCAGTAGTATAGAGGGGGGGCCGGTTGATTCACCCCTCCACTTT

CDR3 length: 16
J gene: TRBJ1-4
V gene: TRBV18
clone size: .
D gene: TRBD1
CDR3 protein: CASSPLDRNRNEKLFF
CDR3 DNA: TGTGCCAGCTCACCACTGGACAGGAATCGTAATGAAAAACTGTTTTTT

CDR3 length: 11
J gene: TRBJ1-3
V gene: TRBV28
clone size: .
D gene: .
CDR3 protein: CASSLGNTIYF
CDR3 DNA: TGTGCCAGCAGTCTTGGAAACACCATATATTTT

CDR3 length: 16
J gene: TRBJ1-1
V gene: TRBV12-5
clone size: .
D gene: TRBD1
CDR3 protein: CASAQLLGQMNTEAFF
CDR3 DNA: TGTGCTAGTGCCCAGTTATTGGGACAGATGAACACTGAAGCTTTCTTT

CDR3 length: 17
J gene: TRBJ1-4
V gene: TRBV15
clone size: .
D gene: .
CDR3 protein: CATSRDLWIASGEKLFF
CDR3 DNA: TGTGCCACCAGCAGAGATCTTTGGATAGCCAGCGGCGAAAAACTGTTTTTT

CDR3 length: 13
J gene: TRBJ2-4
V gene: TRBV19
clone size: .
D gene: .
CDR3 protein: CASSMSDINIQYF
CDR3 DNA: TGTGCCAGTAGTATGTCCGACATCAACATTCAGTACTTC

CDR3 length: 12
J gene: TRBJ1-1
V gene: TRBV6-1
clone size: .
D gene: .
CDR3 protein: CASSDRSTEAFF
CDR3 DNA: TGTGCCAGCAGTGATCGGAGCACTGAAGCTTTCTTT

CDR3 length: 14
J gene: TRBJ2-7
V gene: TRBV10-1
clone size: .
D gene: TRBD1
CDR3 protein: CASSETRGNNEQYF
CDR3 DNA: TGCGCCAGCAGTGAGACCAGGGGGAACAACGAGCAGTACTTC

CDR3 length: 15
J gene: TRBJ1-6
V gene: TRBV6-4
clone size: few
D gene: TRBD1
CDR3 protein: CASSDSTRGNSPLHF
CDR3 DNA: TGTGCCAGCAGTGACTCCACCAGGGGGAATTCACCCCTCCACTTT

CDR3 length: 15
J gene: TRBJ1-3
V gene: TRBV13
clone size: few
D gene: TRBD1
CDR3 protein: CASSFRTGPGNTIYF
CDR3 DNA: TGTGCCAGCAGTTTCAGGACAGGGCCTGGAAACACCATATATTTT

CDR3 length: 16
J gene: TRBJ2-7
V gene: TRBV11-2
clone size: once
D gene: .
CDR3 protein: CASSPPRQKIFYEQYF
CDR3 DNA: TGTGCCAGCAGCCCGCCAAGACAGAAAATCTTCTACGAGCAGTACTTC

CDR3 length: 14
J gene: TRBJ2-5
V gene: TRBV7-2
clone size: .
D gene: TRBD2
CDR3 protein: CASSFSGSLETQYF
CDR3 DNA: TGTGCCAGCAGCTTTAGCGGGTCTCTAGAGACCCAGTACTTC

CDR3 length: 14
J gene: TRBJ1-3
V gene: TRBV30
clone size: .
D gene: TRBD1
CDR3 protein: CAWTMTGAGNTIYF
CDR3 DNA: TGTGCCTGGACCATGACAGGGGCTGGAAACACCATATATTTT

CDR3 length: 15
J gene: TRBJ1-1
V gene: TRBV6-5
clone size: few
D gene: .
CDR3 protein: CASSYGSAGDTEAFF
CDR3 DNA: TGTGCCAGCAGTTACGGCTCAGCCGGGGACACTGAAGCTTTCTTT

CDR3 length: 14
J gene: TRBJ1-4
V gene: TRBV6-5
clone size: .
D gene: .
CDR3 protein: CASSYVAGSEKLFF
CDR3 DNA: TGTGCCAGCAGTTATGTGGCAGGAAGTGAAAAACTGTTTTTT

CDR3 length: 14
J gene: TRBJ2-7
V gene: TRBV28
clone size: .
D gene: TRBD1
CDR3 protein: CASSQTGGPNEQYF
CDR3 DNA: TGTGCCAGCAGCCAGACAGGGGGACCGAACGAGCAGTACTTC

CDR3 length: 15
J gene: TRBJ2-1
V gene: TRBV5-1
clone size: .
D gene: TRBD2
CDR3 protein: CASTWLGGENNEQFF
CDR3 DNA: TGCGCCAGCACCTGGTTGGGGGGGGAAAACAATGAGCAGTTCTTC

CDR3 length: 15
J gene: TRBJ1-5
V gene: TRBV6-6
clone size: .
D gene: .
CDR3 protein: CASSYSRGNNQPQHF
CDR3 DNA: TGTGCCAGCAGTTACTCGAGGGGGAATAATCAGCCCCAGCATTTT